These T cell receptor beta chains were read from a single sample in a study of shared clonotypes between healthy human individuals. The data were produced by immunoSEQ multiplex PCR, yet TCRdb's version contains in-frame clones alone and is incomplete. In the table there are about 2.1 million clones, roughly 95% of which are singletons. Sample: naive CD8+ T cells from PBMCs. The receptors were gathered from a man between 18 and 35 years old in good health. Some clones in this sample may be carry-over from other donors' samples. CDR3s include the opening cysteine and the closing phenylalanine or tryptophan. A D gene is named only where the DNA matches it firmly. Clone size is not always given. Where it is, it says once, few, many or a class for expanded clones.

d_call | clone_size | j_call | v_call | cdr3_nt | cdr3_aa
NA | NA | TRBJ2-3 | TRBV9 | TGTGCCAGCAGCGTAGCCGGTAAGGTATTTGCAGATACGCAGTATTTT | CASSVAGKVFADTQYF
TRBD1 | NA | TRBJ2-2 | TRBV4-1 | TGCGCCAGCAGCCAAGATGGGACAGGGGGTACCGGGGAGCTGTTTTTT | CASSQDGTGGTGELFF
NA | NA | TRBJ2-7 | TRBV4-1 | TGCGCCAGCAGCCAAGGTGTCCCTAGCGCACCGGACTACGAGCAGTACTTC | CASSQGVPSAPDYEQYF
NA | few | TRBJ2-1 | TRBV27 | TGTGCCAGCAGTTTGTACAATGAGCAGTTCTTC | CASSLYNEQFF
TRBD2 | NA | TRBJ2-5 | TRBV7-7 | TGTGCCAGCAGCTTAAGATTAGCGGGAGGCCCCCCTCAAGAGACCCAGTACTTC | CASSLRLAGGPPQETQYF
TRBD2 | NA | TRBJ2-7 | TRBV19 | TGTGCCAGTAGTCCGGGACTAGCGGAGTCGGACGAGCAGTACTTC | CASSPGLAESDEQYF
NA | NA | TRBJ1-2 | TRBV11-2 | TGTGCCAGCAGCTTAGATATTCTGGGTTTAAACTATGGCTACACCTTC | CASSLDILGLNYGYTF
TRBD2 | NA | TRBJ2-3 | TRBV10-2 | TGCGCCAGCAGCTCGCGGGAGGGCCCAGATACGCAGTATTTT | CASSSREGPDTQYF
NA | NA | TRBJ1-6 | TRBV28 | TGTGCCGTCGAAGACGTCGGGAGCTACTCACCCCTCCACTTT | CAVEDVGSYSPLHF
NA | NA | TRBJ2-5 | TRBV18 | TGTGCCAGCTCACCAAATGACCGAAAAGAGACCCAGTACTTC | CASSPNDRKETQYF
NA | once | TRBJ2-7 | TRBV28 | TGTGCCAGCAGTTACTCCCCAGGGGGGAGGGCCTACGAGCAGTACTTC | CASSYSPGGRAYEQYF
TRBD2 | NA | TRBJ2-7 | TRBV5-8 | TGTGCCAGCAGCTCAAAGGGGACTAGCGTTACCTACGAGCAGTACTTC | CASSSKGTSVTYEQYF
TRBD1 | NA | TRBJ1-5 | TRBV19 | TGTGCCAGTACCCCGGACAGGGGAGGCAATCAGCCCCAGCATTTT | CASTPDRGGNQPQHF
NA | NA | TRBJ2-7 | TRBV29-1 | TGCAGCGTTGATGAAGGAGGGTTGGGGAACGAGCAGTACTTC | CSVDEGGLGNEQYF
TRBD1 | NA | TRBJ2-7 | TRBV28 | TGTGCCAGCAGTTTACTTGGGACAGCGACCTACGAGCAGTACTTC | CASSLLGTATYEQYF
NA | NA | TRBJ1-1 | TRBV27 | TGTGCCAGCAGTTTATTATGGGGGAACACTGAAGCTTTCTTT | CASSLLWGNTEAFF
TRBD1 | NA | TRBJ2-3 | TRBV29-1 | TGCAGCGTTGTAGGATGGGACAGGGCTATAGATACGCAGTATTTT | CSVVGWDRAIDTQYF
TRBD2 | once | TRBJ2-1 | TRBV4-1 | TGCGCCAGCAGCCAAGTCGGCGGGAGGTTAGATGAGCAGTTCTTC | CASSQVGGRLDEQFF
TRBD1 | NA | TRBJ1-5 | TRBV5-8 | TGTGCCAGCAGCTTGATCCAGGGGGTGGGACAGCCCCAGCATTTT | CASSLIQGVGQPQHF
TRBD1 | NA | TRBJ2-1 | TRBV6-5 | TGTGCCAGCAGTGGGTCCGGGACAGCTTACAATGAGCAGTTCTTC | CASSGSGTAYNEQFF
NA | NA | TRBJ2-3 | TRBV9 | TGTGCCAGCAGCGTAGCGGGAGATCCCCCAGATACGCAGTATTTT | CASSVAGDPPDTQYF
TRBD1 | NA | TRBJ2-5 | TRBV5-6 | TGTGCCAGCAGCTTGAGCGGTCTGAACAGGGGGCAGGGGGAGACCCAGTACTTC | CASSLSGLNRGQGETQYF
NA | NA | TRBJ2-2 | TRBV19 | TGTGCCAGTAGTTGGGGACTTGACACCGGGGAGCTGTTTTTT | CASSWGLDTGELFF
TRBD1 | NA | TRBJ2-7 | TRBV11-2 | TGTGCCAGCAGCCCGGGACAGCTAAGCTACGAGCAGTACTTC | CASSPGQLSYEQYF
NA | NA | TRBJ1-2 | TRBV7-2 | TGTGCCAGCAGCTTAGTTCCAGAGGGCGCGGGCGGCTACACCTTC | CASSLVPEGAGGYTF
NA | NA | TRBJ2-2 | TRBV7-9 | TGTGCCAGCAGCCTCTCCTTAGCCGGGGAGCTGTTTTTT | CASSLSLAGELFF
TRBD1 | NA | TRBJ1-2 | TRBV9 | TGTGCCAGCAGCGGGGGACAGGGAGAACACTATGGCTACACCTTC | CASSGGQGEHYGYTF
NA | NA | TRBJ2-7 | TRBV4-1 | TGCGCCAGCAGCCAAGTTATGGTGGGGCCCTACGAGCAGTACTTC | CASSQVMVGPYEQYF
NA | NA | TRBJ2-6 | TRBV5-1 | TGCGCCAGCAGCTTGGATGGGGCCAACGTCCTGACTTTC | CASSLDGANVLTF
TRBD1 | NA | TRBJ1-1 | TRBV29-1 | TGCAGCGTGATAGGGGGCCACATGAACACTGAAGCTTTCTTT | CSVIGGHMNTEAFF
TRBD2 | NA | TRBJ2-3 | TRBV4-3 | TGCGCCTGCAGCCAAACCACTAGCGGGAGTCGGGGTACGCAGTATTTT | CACSQTTSGSRGTQYF
TRBD2 | once | TRBJ2-1 | TRBV14 | TGTGCCAGCAGCCAAGAACGTCTAGCGGGAGGAGATGAGCAGTTCTTC | CASSQERLAGGDEQFF
NA | NA | TRBJ1-5 | TRBV2 | TGTGCCAGCCGGCGTGGGGTGACGTTCACCCAGCCGAGCAATCAGCCCCAGCATTTT | CASRRGVTFTQPSNQPQHF
NA | NA | TRBJ2-7 | TRBV2 | TGTGCCAGCAGGGTCGGGAGCTACGAGCAGTACTTC | CASRVGSYEQYF
TRBD1 | NA | TRBJ2-1 | TRBV14 | TGTGCCAGCAGCCATATGACAGGGTACAGTGAGCAGTTCTTC | CASSHMTGYSEQFF
NA | NA | TRBJ1-2 | TRBV28 | TGTGCCAGCAGTTTGGGGCCCAGGGACGATCCAGCTAACTATGGCTACACCTTC | CASSLGPRDDPANYGYTF
NA | NA | TRBJ2-7 | TRBV9 | TGTGCCAGCAGCGCCCCTTCCTCCTACGAGCAGTACTTC | CASSAPSSYEQYF
TRBD1 | NA | TRBJ1-2 | TRBV27 | TGTGCCAGCAGGGGGACAGGGGGTTTAGGCTACACCTTC | CASRGTGGLGYTF
TRBD2 | NA | TRBJ2-1 | TRBV9 | TGTGCCAGCAGCCAGTATCGGGGGGAGAATGAGCAGTTCTTC | CASSQYRGENEQFF
NA | NA | TRBJ2-5 | TRBV27 | TGTGCCAGCAGTAACCGACTCCAAGAGACCCAGTACTTC | CASSNRLQETQYF
TRBD1 | NA | TRBJ1-1 | TRBV4-3 | TGCGCCAGCAGCCACCGACAGGGCATGAACACTGAAGCTTTCTTT | CASSHRQGMNTEAFF
NA | once | TRBJ2-7 | TRBV7-6 | TGTGCCACCCGAGGAGTCGGGGGTTGCGAGCAGTACTTC | CATRGVGGCEQYF
NA | NA | TRBJ1-2 | TRBV28 | TGTGCCAGCAGTGGGACTGACCCTTTCTATGGCTACACCTTC | CASSGTDPFYGYTF
TRBD1 | NA | TRBJ1-1 | TRBV28 | TGTGCCAGCAGCTTCCTTAAAGTTAGGACAGGACTGAACACTGAAGCTTTCTTT | CASSFLKVRTGLNTEAFF
TRBD2 | once | TRBJ2-1 | TRBV5-1 | TGCGCCAGCAGCTTGGGTAGACTAGCGGGAGGGACAACTACTACCAGCTCCTACAATGAGCAGTTCTTC | CASSLGRLAGGTTTTSSYNEQFF
NA | NA | TRBJ2-3 | TRBV6-1 | TGTGCCAGCAGTGATTTTTCCCATTCACGCACAGATACGCAGTATTTT | CASSDFSHSRTDTQYF
TRBD1 | NA | TRBJ2-4 | TRBV28 | TGTGCCAGCAGTTTACAGGGGGATCCCAAAAACATTCAGTACTTC | CASSLQGDPKNIQYF
NA | NA | TRBJ2-5 | TRBV10-3 | TGTGCCATCAGTGTAAGGGGGCAAGAGACCCAGTACTTC | CAISVRGQETQYF
TRBD1 | once | TRBJ2-7 | TRBV19 | TGTGCCAGTACCCCGGGACAGGGCTACGAGCAGTACTTC | CASTPGQGYEQYF
NA | NA | TRBJ1-1 | TRBV27 | TGTGCCAGCAGTTTACGCAGGGGCCGTGAAGCTTTCTTT | CASSLRRGREAFF
TRBD2 | NA | TRBJ2-2 | TRBV7-9 | TGTGCCAGCAGCTTTCCACGTCGGGGGGTTGACACCGGGGAGCTGTTTTTT | CASSFPRRGVDTGELFF
NA | NA | TRBJ2-7 | TRBV5-6 | TGTGCCAGCAGCTTGAGGCTCTACGAGCAGTACTTC | CASSLRLYEQYF
NA | NA | TRBJ1-5 | TRBV4-1 | TGCGCCAGCAGAAGGACGACCCAACCTAGCAATCAGCCCCAGCATTTT | CASRRTTQPSNQPQHF
NA | NA | TRBJ2-7 | TRBV19 | TGTGCCAGTAGCCAGGGTCGAGAGCAGTACTTC | CASSQGREQYF
TRBD2 | NA | TRBJ2-3 | TRBV7-9 | TGTGCCAGCATCCGCGGAGGGGGACTAGCGGGAGCCCGCACAGATACGCAGTATTTT | CASIRGGGLAGARTDTQYF
TRBD1 | NA | TRBJ1-5 | TRBV13 | TGTGCCAGCAGCACCCGACAGGGGACCAATCAGCCCCAGCATTTT | CASSTRQGTNQPQHF
NA | NA | TRBJ1-1 | TRBV27 | TGTGCCAGCAGTCCGACCTTGGGGACTTTGACTGAAGCTTTCTTT | CASSPTLGTLTEAFF
NA | NA | TRBJ1-1 | TRBV15 | TGTGCCACCAGCAGAGAAGATTCTTTCATTAGTCGGGACACTGAAGCTTTCTTT | CATSREDSFISRDTEAFF
NA | NA | TRBJ2-7 | TRBV6-4 | TGTGCCAGCAGTGACTCGTTATGGCACGAGCAGTACTTC | CASSDSLWHEQYF